One sample yielded the 9 T cell receptor beta chains listed below, sequenced in a study of response to subunit inactivated influenza vaccine. TCRdb re-called the RT-PCR reads with MiXCR, one entry per CDR3 protein. Of hundreds of thousands of distinct CDR3 sequences listed, approximately 17% are singletons. Sample: PBMCs from blood, taken 5 days after vaccination. All receptors come from a man between 50 and 59 years old who received an inactivated influenza vaccine.

This clonotype was counted at least ten times. V and J are TRBV12-3 or TRBV12-4 and TRBJ2-1; D is uncertain. The CDR3 has 16 residues. V lost 3 bases to trimming and J lost 4 bases, with 16 bases between them. DNA of the CDR3: TGTGCCAGCAGTTTTATGGCCGCCCTGGGTTACAATGAGCAGTTCTTC. Its translation is CASSFMAALGYNEQFF.

This clonotype was observed a few times. The genes are TRBV5-1 and TRBJ2-2; no clear D gene. Per the germline V gene, CDR1 is SGHRS and CDR2 is YFSETQ. The V and J ends lost 0 bases and 3 bases respectively, with 9 bases between them. This CDR3 is built from 15 residues. CDR3 sequence: CASSLALGDTGELFF. For the CDR3, the DNA is TGCGCCAGCAGCTTGGCCCTGGGTGACACCGGGGAGCTGTTTTTT.

This clonotype has more than one count but fewer than ten. V is TRBV12-3 or TRBV12-4 and J is TRBJ2-2, with D tentatively TRBD1 (6 bases). The ends were cut back, 6 bases at V and 4 bases at J, with 15 bases in the middle. The CDR3 is made up of 15 amino acids. The CDR3 sequence is CASSSGTLRTGELFF. As DNA, the CDR3 is TGTGCCAGCAGCTCCGGGACACTACGCACCGGGGAGCTGTTTTTT.

This clonotype was seen repeatedly, ten times or more. This sequence joins TRBV7-2 and TRBJ2-5, with no clear D. The length of the CDR3 is 14 residues. The V end was cut by 5 bases, the J end by 3 bases, with 13 bases between. CDR1 and CDR2 (germline): SGHTA, FQGNSA. CDR3 region: CASSPPPAEETQYF. The CDR3 DNA reads as TGTGCCAGCAGCCCTCCACCGGCAGAAGAGACCCAGTACTTC.

This chain uses TRBV7-9 with TRBJ2-1, with 9 nucleotides matching TRBD2. V lost 1 base to trimming and J lost 5 bases; unmatched junction nucleotides: 3. From germline, CDR1 is SEHNR and CDR2 FQNEAQ (reference sequence). The CDR3 has 15 amino acids. The CDR3 protein is CASSLGTSVHNEQFF. CDR3 nucleotide sequence: TGTGCCAGCAGCTTAGGGACTAGCGTACACAATGAGCAGTTCTTC.

In this sample, this clonotype turned up a few times. V gene TRBV11-2 combines with J gene TRBJ2-1; 8 nucleotides match TRBD1. CDR3 size: 16 residues. Looked up from germline, CDR1 is SGHAT and CDR2 is FQNNGV. Unmatched junction bases numbered 10, after V lost 5 bases and J lost 4 bases. The CDR3 loop is CASSEGTGGFYNEQFF. DNA for the CDR3: TGTGCCAGCAGCGAAGGGACAGGCGGATTTTACAATGAGCAGTTCTTC. Complete variable domain (other parts from reference TRBV11-2 and TRBJ2-1): EAGVAQSPRYKIIEKRQSVAFWCNPISGHATLYWYQQILGQGPKLLIQFQNNGVVDDSQLPKDRFSAERLKGVDSTLKIQPAKLEDSAVYLCASSEGTGGFYNEQFFGPGTRLTVL.

This clonotype was seen only a few times. The CDR3 coding sequence is TGTGCCAGCAGCGCAAGGATATTCGCTGATACGCAGTATTTT. Its protein product is CASSARIFADTQYF. V is TRBV11-2 and J is TRBJ2-3, with unresolved D. CDR3 length: 14 amino acids. Trimming removed 5 bases from V and 6 bases from J, with 15 bases in between. Germline CDR1 and CDR2: SGHAT and FQNNGV. Using reference TRBV11-2 and TRBJ2-3 for the parts outside the CDR3, the full variable domain is EAGVAQSPRYKIIEKRQSVAFWCNPISGHATLYWYQQILGQGPKLLIQFQNNGVVDDSQLPKDRFSAERLKGVDSTLKIQPAKLEDSAVYLCASSARIFADTQYFGPGTRLTVL.

This clonotype was counted at least ten times. In DNA, the CDR3 is TGCAGCGTTGACGGGGGCTCCTCCTCTGGGGCCAACGTCCTGACTTTC. Translation gives CSVDGGSSSGANVLTF. The chain couples TRBV29-1 to TRBJ2-6; either TRBD1 or TRBD2 may fit D (6 bases each). This CDR3 has 16 residues. Deletions cut 3 bases from V and 0 bases from J, with 12 bases between. Germline V gives CDR1 SQVTM, CDR2 ANQGSEA.

The V gene is TRBV29-1, the J gene TRBJ2-6; D is perhaps TRBD1 or TRBD2 (5 bases each). The germline CDR1 and CDR2 sequences are SQVTM and ANQGSEA. Deletions cut 4 bases from V and 1 base from J, with 11 bases between. The CDR3 is made up of 15 amino acids. CDR3 nucleotides: TGCAGCGTTGTCGGGGCAGGGTCTGGGGCCAACGTCCTGACTTTC. Amino acid sequence: CSVVGAGSGANVLTF.